Following are 26 T cell receptor beta chains from one sample sequenced in a study of T cell changes during pregnancy in multiple sclerosis. Data came from immunoSEQ multiplex PCR; TCRdb stores just in-frame clones and leaves some out. The sample yields approximately 60,000 clones, roughly 90% seen once. Here the sequenced sample was peripheral blood, taken before pregnancy. Receptors originate from a female donor with multiple sclerosis, enrolled in a pregnancy study.

This clone has more than one count but fewer than ten. This chain joins TRBV28 and TRBJ1-4; D remains unclear. Germline V gene lookup returns CDR1 MDHEN and CDR2 SYDVKM. The CDR3 covers 14 residues. The ends were cut back, 4 bases at V and 0 bases at J, with 6 bases in the middle. This CDR3 reads CASSYGATNEKLFF. CDR3 coding DNA: TGTGCCAGCAGTTACGGGGCAACTAATGAAAAACTGTTTTTT.

This clone was seen just once. The V gene is TRBV6-5, the J gene TRBJ2-7; D gene uncertain. Germline V gene lookup returns CDR1 MNHEY and CDR2 SVGAGI. The CDR3 is made up of 13 amino acids. The V end was cut by 8 bases, the J end by 0 bases, with 11 bases between. The CDR3 reads CASGSASSYEQYF. The CDR3 coding sequence is TGTGCCAGCGGGTCGGCTAGCTCCTACGAGCAGTACTTC.

V gene TRBV5-4 combines with J gene TRBJ2-3; D is possibly TRBD1 (6 bases). This CDR3 is 11 amino acids long. Germline V CDR1 and CDR2: SGHNT, YYREEE (reference sequence). Trimming took 3 bases from V and 12 from J, leaving 11 bases between them. The chain's CDR3 is CASSSGQPQYF. CDR3 DNA: TGTGCCAGCAGCTCGGGACAACCCCAGTATTTT.

V gene TRBV7-3 combines with J gene TRBJ1-1; TRBD1 matches 7 bases. The CDR3 has 15 amino acids. CDR1 and CDR2 from the germline V gene are SGHTA and FQGTGA. Losses at the gene ends were 4 bases for V and 0 bases for J; bases not matched to a gene: 5. The DNA for the CDR3 is TGTGCCAGCAGCTACGCAGGGGGTGTGAACACTGAAGCTTTCTTT. It yields the protein CASSYAGGVNTEAFF.

V gene TRBV19 combines with J gene TRBJ2-2, with D perhaps matching TRBD1 (5 bases). V lost 3 bases and J 7 bases, leaving 18 bases between the germline ends. CDR1 and CDR2 from the germline V gene are LNHDA and SQIVND (reference sequence). The CDR3 contains 16 residues. CDR3 residues: CASSIPQGRWSGELFF. CDR3 nucleotides: TGTGCCAGTAGTATCCCCCAGGGCAGGTGGAGCGGGGAGCTGTTTTTT.

This clone has just one count. The conserved closing phenylalanine or tryptophan is absent in this CDR3, likely reflecting a read error. The DNA is omitted, as the CDR3 cannot be located on it reliably, and the CDR3 follows TCRdb's listing. The rearrangement links TRBV28 to TRBJ2-7; TRBD2, the D gene given by the table, was not confirmed from the DNA. The CDR3 is 13 residues long, counting both termini. The germline V gene has CDR1 MDHEN and CDR2 SYDVKM. Here the CDR3 reads CASSSGTRKPASL.

The CDR3 region is CASTQGGRYGYTF. The CDR3 region has the DNA TGCGCCAGCACCCAGGGCGGACGGTATGGCTACACCTTC. The chain links TRBV10-2 to TRBJ1-2, with D perhaps TRBD1 (5 bases). Looked up from germline, CDR1 is WSHSY and CDR2 is SAAADI. This CDR3 is built from 13 residues. Trimming stripped 7 bases from V and 5 bases from J, with 14 bases between.

The chain uses TRBV25-1 and TRBJ1-6; possible D gene TRBD1, 6 bases. Germline V lookup: CDR1 MGHDK, CDR2 SYGVNS. The CDR3 consists of 12 residues. The V end was cut by 7 bases, the J end by 8 bases, with 9 bases between. This CDR3 reads CASNRADSPLHF. CDR3 coding DNA: TGTGCCAGCAACAGGGCCGATTCACCCCTCCACTTT.

The chain is built from TRBV9 and TRBJ2-7; D possibly corresponds to TRBD1 (9 bases). V lost 2 bases to trimming and J lost 6 bases, with 15 bases between them. Germline V gene lookup returns CDR1 SGDLS and CDR2 YYNGEE. This CDR3 contains 14 residues. The CDR3 is CASSVGTGTSEQYF. The CDR3 nucleotides are TGTGCCAGCAGCGTGGGGACAGGGACTAGCGAGCAGTACTTC. Full variable domain (remainder filled in from reference TRBV9 and TRBJ2-7): DSGVTQTPKHLITATGQRVTLRCSPRSGDLSVYWYQQSLDQGLQFLIQYYNGEERAKGNILERFSAQQFPDLHSELNLSSLELGDSALYFCASSVGTGTSEQYFGPGTRLTVT.

J is TRBJ1-1 and V is TRBV30; D not resolved. Germline V gives CDR1 GTSNPN, CDR2 SVGIG (reference sequence). CDR3 size: 11 residues. Trimming left V 1 base short and J 12 bases short, with 12 bases between. Here the CDR3 reads CAWSDLQRTFF. In DNA form, the CDR3 reads TGTGCCTGGAGTGATCTACAGAGAACTTTCTTT. The whole variable domain, remainder taken from reference TRBV30 and TRBJ1-1, is SQTIHQWPATLVQPVGSPLSLECTVEGTSNPNLYWYRQAAGRGLQLLFYSVGIGQISSEVPQNLSASRPQDRQFILSSKKLLLSDSGFYLCAWSDLQRTFFGQGTRLTVV.

This chain joins TRBV9 and TRBJ2-2, with TRBD1 identical over 7 bases. The CDR3 is made up of 15 amino acids. The trim removed 6 bases at V and 0 bases at J, leaving 5 bases unmatched. Germline V lookup: CDR1 SGDLS, CDR2 YYNGEE. The CDR3 spells CASTRTGANTGELFF. The CDR3 DNA reads TGTGCCAGCACCCGCACAGGGGCGAACACCGGGGAGCTGTTTTTT.

V usage is TRBV7-2 and J usage is TRBJ2-2, with TRBD2 matching over 7 bases. The CDR3 sequence is 16 residues long. CDR1 and CDR2 (germline): SGHTA, FQGNSA. V trimming: 1 base; J trimming: 4 bases; junction bases outside the gene matches: 6. CDR3 sequence (DNA): TGTGCCAGCAGCTTAGAGGCTAGCGGCGTCACCGGGGAGCTGTTTTTT. Translated: CASSLEASGVTGELFF. Using reference TRBV7-2 and TRBJ2-2 for the parts outside the CDR3, the full variable domain is GAGVSQSPSNKVTEKGKDVELRCDPISGHTALYWYRQSLGQGLEFLIYFQGNSAPDKSGLPSDRFSAERTGGSVSTLTIQRTQQEDSAVYLCASSLEASGVTGELFFGEGSRLTVL.

This clone was seen a few times. The genes are TRBV7-9 and TRBJ2-1; 8 bases agree with TRBD1. Germline CDR1 and CDR2: SEHNR and FQNEAQ (reference sequence). The CDR3 is 15 residues long. V lost 5 bases and J lost 5; bases outside the gene matches: 8. In DNA form, the CDR3 reads TGTGCCAGCAGCCAACGACAGGGGTGGGACAATGAGCAGTTCTTC. Its protein is CASSQRQGWDNEQFF.

The chain recombines TRBV12-5 with TRBJ1-5; possibly TRBD1 for D (5 bases). Per the germline V gene, CDR1 is LGHNT and CDR2 is FRNRAP. This CDR3 contains 13 residues. V was shortened by 2 bases and J by 7 bases, with 9 bases between the two germline ends. In DNA form, the CDR3 reads TGTGCTAGTGGTTTGAGGGGTGGCCAGCCCCAGCATTTT. Translating gives CASGLRGGQPQHF.

V gene TRBV10-3 combines with J gene TRBJ2-5, with a tentative D call TRBD2 (6 bases). The CDR3 is made up of 15 amino acids. The V gene's germline CDR1 is ENHRY and CDR2 SYGVKD. The ends were cut back, 1 base at V and 2 bases at J, with 11 bases in the middle. CDR3 DNA: TGTGCCATCAGTGAGTTAGTGGGGACTCAAGAGACCCAGTACTTC. Its translation is CAISELVGTQETQYF.

This chain joins TRBV27 and TRBJ2-7, with D possibly being TRBD1 (6 bases). The germline V gene has CDR1 MNHEY and CDR2 SMNVEV (reference sequence). CDR3 length: 15 amino acids. With 4 bases removed from V and 3 bases from J, the gap between germline ends came to 16 bases. The CDR3 region has the DNA TGTGCCAGCAGTTCCGACAGGCGACCCTTCTACGAGCAGTACTTC. Translating it yields CASSSDRRPFYEQYF.

The V gene is TRBV4-1, the J gene TRBJ2-7; 7 bases line up with TRBD1. V lost 4 bases, J lost 2 bases, and 5 bases stayed unmatched. Germline V gene sequence: CDR1 MGHRA, CDR2 YSYEKL. The CDR3 spans 14 residues. The CDR3 coding sequence is TGCGCCAGCAGCCTTAACAGGGGAGCCTACGAGCAGTACTTC. Protein product: CASSLNRGAYEQYF.

The chain has TRBV6-5 and TRBJ1-6; D is uncertain. This CDR3 has 14 residues. CDR1 and CDR2 (germline): MNHEY, SVGAGI. Trimming stripped 0 bases from V and 7 bases from J, with 7 bases between. Written as DNA, the CDR3 is TGTGCCAGCAGTTACTCGAGCGAGAATTCACCCCTCCACTTT. Its protein is CASSYSSENSPLHF.

The chain is built from TRBV5-1 and TRBJ1-1, with D possibly matching TRBD1 (6 bases). Trimming shortened V by 0 bases and J by 4 bases, and 16 bases separated the two germline ends. The CDR3 runs 16 residues. The germline CDR1 and CDR2 sequences are SGHRS and YFSETQ. For the CDR3, the DNA is TGCGCCAGCAGCTTGGAGGCCGGGGGGCCGGGCACTGAAGCTTTCTTT. Amino acid sequence: CASSLEAGGPGTEAFF.

As concerns this clone: This specimen includes other DNA sequences encoding the same CDR3. J is TRBJ2-7 and V is TRBV6-6, with D uncertain. There are 12 residues in the CDR3. The germline V and J ends were trimmed by 6 bases and 0 bases, with 6 bases remaining between them. Per the germline V gene, CDR1 is MNHNY and CDR2 is SVGAGI (reference sequence). In DNA, the CDR3 is TGTGCCAGCAGGGAGAGCTCCTACGAGCAGTACTTC. Protein sequence: CASRESSYEQYF.

The chain has TRBV11-2 and TRBJ1-3; D might be TRBD1 (6 bases). V lost 1 base and J lost 0, with 7 bases in between. CDR3 length: 15 amino acids. Germline loops: CDR1 SGHAT, CDR2 FQNNGV. CDR3 sequence reads: CASSLGDTSGNTIYF. The CDR3 coding sequence is TGTGCCAGCAGCTTAGGGGACACCTCTGGAAACACCATATATTTT.

V and J are TRBV5-4 and TRBJ1-3; D gene uncertain. From germline, CDR1 is SGHNT and CDR2 YYREEE (reference sequence). The CDR3 has 14 amino acids. V lost 3 bases and J lost 2, with 9 bases in between. The CDR3 region has the DNA TGTGCCAGCAGCTCCCACAGTACTGGAAACACCATATATTTT. Amino acids: CASSSHSTGNTIYF.

The rearrangement joins TRBV27 to TRBJ2-5, with TRBD2 identical over 9 bases. Trimming removed 7 bases from V and 5 bases from J; junction bases left unmatched: 11. Per germline, CDR1 MNHEY and CDR2 SMNVEV (reference sequence). The CDR3 contains 15 residues. The CDR3, as DNA: TGTGCCAGCACCGAAAGGCGGGGGGGCGGGGAGACCCAGTACTTC. It encodes CASTERRGGGETQYF.

This chain joins TRBV25-1 and TRBJ1-5, with D possibly being TRBD1 (6 bases). The germline CDR1 and CDR2 sequences are MGHDK and SYGVNS. The CDR3 length is 16 residues. Trimming removed 1 base at V and 0 bases at J, with 10 bases between. The CDR3 reads CASSEWTVNSNQPQHF. CDR3 DNA: TGTGCCAGCAGTGAATGGACAGTTAATAGCAATCAGCCCCAGCATTTT.

The chain couples TRBV6-1 to TRBJ2-7; D gene unclear. Looked up from germline, CDR1 is MNHNS and CDR2 is SASEGT. The CDR3 runs to 10 residues. V was clipped by 8 bases and J by 5 bases, with 7 bases between them. CDR3 coding DNA: TGTGCCAGCGAACTGAACGAGCAGTACTTC. Protein sequence: CASELNEQYF.

The rearrangement links TRBV5-5 to TRBJ1-6, with 7 bases aligning to TRBD1. V gave up 0 bases and J gave up 7 bases; unmatched junction bases: 7. The germline V gene encodes CDR1 SGHKS and CDR2 YYEKEE (reference sequence). The CDR3 consists of 16 residues. CDR3 sequence (DNA): TGTGCCAGCAGCTTGGGGTACAGGGGAAGCAATTCACCCCTCCACTTT. Protein: CASSLGYRGSNSPLHF. The entire variable domain, with the rest obtained from reference TRBV5-5 and TRBJ1-6, is as follows: DAGVTQSPTHLIKTRGQQVTLRCSPISGHKSVSWYQQVLGQGPQFIFQYYEKEERGRGNFPDRFSARQFPNYSSELNVNALLLGDSALYLCASSLGYRGSNSPLHFGNGTRLTVT.